These T cell receptor beta chains were read from a single sample in a study of regulatory T cells in long-lasting Graves disease. TCRdb used MiXCR to reprocess the multiplex PCR reads, holding one entry per CDR3 protein. The table lists a few hundred thousand distinct CDR3 sequences, roughly a quarter of them singletons. Sequences were derived from peripheral blood mononuclear cells (PBMCs), sampled when the disease was refractory, from a patient treated with antithyroid drugs. These receptors were obtained from a female donor with Graves disease. Each CDR3 is given with its conserved first and last residue. A D gene is named only where the DNA matches it firmly. Size values are once, few and many counts, or a class for expanded clones, and some rows have none.

v_gene,j_gene,d_gene,abundance,CDR3nt,CDR3aa
TRBV28,TRBJ2-5,TRBD2,many,TGTGCCAGCAGAGCGGGAGGGGTGGAGACCCAGTACTTC,CASRAGGVETQYF
TRBV7-9,TRBJ2-5,TRBD2,few,TGTGCCAGCAGCTATAGCGGGGCAGTCCAAGAGACCCAGTACTTC,CASSYSGAVQETQYF
TRBV29-1,TRBJ2-7,TRBD1,-,TGCAGCGTTGTTGTGGGACAGGGTGCCTACGAGCAGTACTTC,CSVVVGQGAYEQYF
TRBV7-2,TRBJ2-5,TRBD2,-,TGTGCCAGCAGCTTGGCAAAGGGACTAGCGGGACTGGAGACCCAGTACTTC,CASSLAKGLAGLETQYF
TRBV5-1,TRBJ2-7,-,-,TGCGCCAGCAGCGGGGGCCTCTTCTACGAGCAGTACTTC,CASSGGLFYEQYF
TRBV10-3,TRBJ2-7,-,many,TGTGCCATCAGTGAGTCGAGCGGACACCCATACGAGCAGTACTTC,CAISESSGHPYEQYF
TRBV19,TRBJ1-5,TRBD1,-,TGTGCCAGTAGTATAGCGGACAGGCGCCTCTATAGCAATCAGCCCCAGCATTTT,CASSIADRRLYSNQPQHF
TRBV11-2,TRBJ2-7,-,many,TGTGCCAGCAGCTTACTAGCGTGGACCTCCTACGAGCAGTACTTC,CASSLLAWTSYEQYF
TRBV20-1,TRBJ2-7,TRBD2,few,TGCAGTGCTTACGGACTAGCGGGAGGGCCAGGCTCCTACGAGCAGTACTTC,CSAYGLAGGPGSYEQYF
TRBV19,TRBJ2-6,TRBD1,-,TGTGCCAGTAGTATCGGCGACAGGGCTGGGGCCAACGTCCTGACTTTC,CASSIGDRAGANVLTF
TRBV5-1,TRBJ1-1,TRBD1,few,TGCGCCAGCAGCAACACAGGGGGGAACACTGAAGCTTTCTTT,CASSNTGGNTEAFF
TRBV6-5,TRBJ2-5,TRBD1,many,TGTGCCAGCAGTTATGATCTAGGGGGGACAGGGTACCAAGAGACCCAGTACTTC,CASSYDLGGTGYQETQYF
TRBV28,TRBJ2-2,-,many,TGTGCCAGCAGTTTAACGGGTCCCTCGAACACCGGGGAGCTGTTTTTT,CASSLTGPSNTGELFF
TRBV19,TRBJ1-1,TRBD1,few,TGTGCCAGTAGTACGCGGGACAGGTTCATGAACACTGAAGCTTTCTTT,CASSTRDRFMNTEAFF
TRBV28,TRBJ2-5,TRBD1,many,TGTGCCAGCAGCGGGGACAGCCAAGAGACCCAGTACTTC,CASSGDSQETQYF
TRBV7-6,TRBJ2-5,-,-,TGTGCCAGCAGATCTCCCCCAGAGACCCAGTACTTC,CASRSPPETQYF
TRBV7-3,TRBJ1-1,-,-,TGTGCCAGCAGCTCCGCGGGTGTAAGAACTGAAGCTTTCTTT,CASSSAGVRTEAFF
TRBV28,TRBJ2-7,TRBD2,-,TGTGCCAGCAGTTTACGGGGGACTAGCGGCGAGCAGTACTTC,CASSLRGTSGEQYF
TRBV10-3,TRBJ2-5,TRBD2,-,TGTGCCATCAGTGACGGGACTAAAGAGACCCAGTACTTC,CAISDGTKETQYF
TRBV20-1,TRBJ2-7,-,few,TGCAGTGCTAGAGATTTGACGACAGACGTCTACGAGCAGTACTTC,CSARDLTTDVYEQYF
TRBV29-1,TRBJ2-5,TRBD1,-,TGCAGCGCCCGACAGGGGGCGAAGACCCAGTACTTC,CSARQGAKTQYF
TRBV30,TRBJ1-5,-,few,TGTGCCTTTGAGACGGATGATCAGCCCCAGCATTTT,CAFETDDQPQHF
TRBV20-1,TRBJ1-5,-,few,TGCAGTGCTAGAGGAGCGGGGCAGCCCCAGCATTTT,CSARGAGQPQHF
TRBV9,TRBJ2-1,TRBD2,-,TGTGCCAGCAGCGTAGGGCTAGCGGGAGAGGTGCAGTTCTTC,CASSVGLAGEVQFF
TRBV12-3/TRBV12-4,TRBJ1-3,-,few,TGTGCCAGCAGTCCCGGAGTTTACTCTGGAAACACCATATATTTT,CASSPGVYSGNTIYF
TRBV24-1,TRBJ2-5,-,many,TGTGCCACCAGTGACTCAAAGTACCAAGAGACCCAGTACTTC,CATSDSKYQETQYF
TRBV4-2,TRBJ1-4,-,-,TGTGCCAGCAGCCAAGAACGGGGGGCTAATGAAAAACTGTTTTTT,CASSQERGANEKLFF
TRBV29-1,TRBJ2-7,-,-,TGCAGCTTTCGGGACACGGTCTACGAGCAGTACTTC,CSFRDTVYEQYF
TRBV27,TRBJ2-2,-,few,TGTGCCAGCAGTCATCTCCAGGCCGGGGAGCTGTTTTTT,CASSHLQAGELFF
TRBV28,TRBJ2-7,-,few,TGTGCCAGCAGCTGGAACGGGGGATGGCAGGAAGGGGGCTACGAGCAGTACTTC,CASSWNGGWQEGGYEQYF
TRBV7-2,TRBJ2-1,-,-,TGTGCCAGCAGCTTAGCGTTAGGGGAGCAGTTCTTC,CASSLALGEQFF
TRBV7-2,TRBJ2-2,TRBD2,-,TGTGCCAGCAGCCGTCATAGACTAGCGGGAGCAGGAACCGGGGAGCTGTTTTTT,CASSRHRLAGAGTGELFF
TRBV20-1,TRBJ1-2,-,many,TGCAGTGCTGGGGGTACGGGGTCCTATGGCTACACCTTC,CSAGGTGSYGYTF
TRBV20-1,TRBJ1-1,TRBD1,few,TGCAGTGCTAAAGTGAGGGGACAGGGGGCGTATTCGAACACTGAAGCTTTCTTT,CSAKVRGQGAYSNTEAFF
TRBV15,TRBJ1-4,-,-,TGTGCCACCAGCAGAGATCAAGGGGTGGGTGAAAAACTGTTTTTT,CATSRDQGVGEKLFF
TRBV13,TRBJ2-7,TRBD2,-,TGTGCCAGCAGCTCCCTAGCGGGACACTCCTACGAGCAGTACTTC,CASSSLAGHSYEQYF
TRBV20-1,TRBJ2-7,-,few,TGCAGGGTTACCGGGACCGACACCTACGAGCAGTACTTC,CRVTGTDTYEQYF
TRBV20-1,TRBJ2-7,TRBD2,many,TGCAGTGCTGCGGGACTAGCGGGAGGGTATGACGAGCAGTACTTC,CSAAGLAGGYDEQYF
TRBV6-1,TRBJ1-1,-,many,TGTGCCAGCAGGGATGGGACCTGGAACACTGAAGCTTTCTTT,CASRDGTWNTEAFF
TRBV28,TRBJ1-1,-,many,TGTGCCAGCAGCCCCCCGGTTCAGAACACTGAAGCTTTCTTT,CASSPPVQNTEAFF
TRBV20-1,TRBJ2-5,-,many,TGCAGTGCTAGAGGGCAGGAGGGAGAGACCCAGTACTTC,CSARGQEGETQYF
TRBV12-3/TRBV12-4,TRBJ2-7,-,-,TGTGCCAGCAGTTTAACGGGACGCCCTTCCTACGAGCAGTACTTC,CASSLTGRPSYEQYF
TRBV19,TRBJ1-1,-,-,TGTGCCACCTCGGATATAGGGTTGGACACTGAAGCTTTCTTT,CATSDIGLDTEAFF
TRBV20-1,TRBJ1-5,-,-,TGCAGTGCTAGAGGAACGGGGTCCCCGAATCAGCCCCAGCATTTT,CSARGTGSPNQPQHF
TRBV5-6,TRBJ1-2,TRBD1,-,TGTGCCAGCAGCTCGGGACAGGGGGCGAAGGGCTACGCCTTC,CASSSGQGAKGYAF
TRBV18,TRBJ1-1,-,few,TGTGCCAGCTCACCCACCTCGGCGGTGATGAACACTGAAGCTTTCTTT,CASSPTSAVMNTEAFF
TRBV12-3/TRBV12-4,TRBJ2-5,TRBD2,many,TGTGCCAGCAGTCCCTCGGGCGGGGGAACGAGGAGAGAGACCCAGTACTTC,CASSPSGGGTRRETQYF
TRBV5-1,TRBJ1-2,-,-,TGCGCCAGCAGCTTGGGCGCAGAGCTGACTGATGGCTACACCTTC,CASSLGAELTDGYTF